This T cell receptor beta chain was sequenced in a study of blood T cells in healthy people across ages. General observations from the study: There was a strong correlation between TCR beta diversity and naive T cell percentage. TCR beta diversity per million T cells fell roughly linearly with age. Estimated diversity, derived from one million T cells, was regarded as an underestimate.

Together with a sample-barcoded 5' primer, a J-beta primer mix was included in a second PCR lasting roughly 6 to 12 cycles. Via MiXCR, TCRdb re-called the 5' RACE reads, giving one row per CDR3 protein. The sample has about 1.4 million distinct CDR3 sequences, roughly 64% seen once. The CDR3 totals 17 residues. V was clipped by 3 bases and J by 1 base; unmatched bases: 12. Germline values: CDR1 DFQATT, CDR2 SNEGSKA (reference sequence). Turning to this clonotype: Its antigen is unknown.

Every donor provided roughly 10 milliliters of peripheral blood. Sequencing input: blood. V is TRBV20-1 and J is TRBJ2-5, with 9 nucleotides matching TRBD2. This TCR derives from a man aged 18 to 29 in good health. The CDR3 DNA is TGCAGTGCTAGGGGGACTAGCAGTCCCAGTTTCCAAGAGACCCAGTACTTC. Translation gives CSARGTSSPSFQETQYF.